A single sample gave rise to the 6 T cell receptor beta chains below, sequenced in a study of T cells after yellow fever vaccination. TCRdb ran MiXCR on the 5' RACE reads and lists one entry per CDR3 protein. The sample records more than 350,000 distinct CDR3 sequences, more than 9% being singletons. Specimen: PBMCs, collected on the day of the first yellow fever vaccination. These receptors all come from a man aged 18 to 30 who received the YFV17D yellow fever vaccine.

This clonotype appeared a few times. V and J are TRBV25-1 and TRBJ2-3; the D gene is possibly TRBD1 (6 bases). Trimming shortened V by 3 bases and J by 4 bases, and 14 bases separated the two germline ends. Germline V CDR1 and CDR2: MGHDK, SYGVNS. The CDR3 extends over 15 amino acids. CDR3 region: CASSDPTGRADTQYF. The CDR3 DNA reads TGTGCCAGCAGTGACCCTACAGGGCGCGCAGATACGCAGTATTTT.

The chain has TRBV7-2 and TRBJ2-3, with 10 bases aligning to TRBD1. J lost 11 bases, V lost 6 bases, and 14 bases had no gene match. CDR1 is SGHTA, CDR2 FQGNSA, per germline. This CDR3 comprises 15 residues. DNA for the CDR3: TGTGCCAGCAGACCTCCGGGACAGGGGCTTGAAATGCAGTATTTT. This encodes CASRPPGQGLEMQYF.

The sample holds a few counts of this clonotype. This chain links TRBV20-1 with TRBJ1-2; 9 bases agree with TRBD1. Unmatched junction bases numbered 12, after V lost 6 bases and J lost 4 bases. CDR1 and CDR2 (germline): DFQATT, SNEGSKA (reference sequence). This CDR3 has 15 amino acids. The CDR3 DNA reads TGCAGTGCCGGATACCGGGACAGGGCGTTCTATGGCTACACCTTC. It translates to CSAGYRDRAFYGYTF.

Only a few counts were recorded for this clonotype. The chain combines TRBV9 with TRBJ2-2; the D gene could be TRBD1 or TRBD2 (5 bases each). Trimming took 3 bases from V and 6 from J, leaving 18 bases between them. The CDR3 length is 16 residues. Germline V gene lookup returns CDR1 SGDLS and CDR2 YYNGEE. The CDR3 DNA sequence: TGTGCCAGCAGCGCCTGGGACGGAGGAAGGGCCGGGGAGCTGTTTTTT. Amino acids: CASSAWDGGRAGELFF.

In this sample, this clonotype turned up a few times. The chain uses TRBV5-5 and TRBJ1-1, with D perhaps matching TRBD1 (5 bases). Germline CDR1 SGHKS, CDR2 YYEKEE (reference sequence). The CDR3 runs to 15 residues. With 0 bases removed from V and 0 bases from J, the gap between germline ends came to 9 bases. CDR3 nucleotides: TGTGCCAGCAGCTTGGAACCAGGGATGAACACTGAAGCTTTCTTT. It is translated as CASSLEPGMNTEAFF.

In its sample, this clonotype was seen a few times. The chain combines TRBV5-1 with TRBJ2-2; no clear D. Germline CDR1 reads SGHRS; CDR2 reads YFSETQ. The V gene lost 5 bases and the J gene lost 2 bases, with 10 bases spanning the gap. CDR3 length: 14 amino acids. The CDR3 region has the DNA TGCGCCAGCAGTCAGCGTTCCAACACCGGGGAGCTGTTTTTT. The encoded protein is CASSQRSNTGELFF.